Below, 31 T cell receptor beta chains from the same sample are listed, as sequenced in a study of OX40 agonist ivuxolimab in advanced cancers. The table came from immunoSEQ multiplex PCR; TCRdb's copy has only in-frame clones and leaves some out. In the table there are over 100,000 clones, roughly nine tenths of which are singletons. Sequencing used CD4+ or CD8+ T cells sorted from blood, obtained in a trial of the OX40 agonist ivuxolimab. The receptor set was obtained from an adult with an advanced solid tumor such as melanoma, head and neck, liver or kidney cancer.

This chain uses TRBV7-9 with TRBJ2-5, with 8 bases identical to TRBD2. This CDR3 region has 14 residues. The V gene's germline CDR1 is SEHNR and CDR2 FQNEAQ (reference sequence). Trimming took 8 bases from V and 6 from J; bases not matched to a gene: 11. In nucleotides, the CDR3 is TGTGCCAGCGGACTAGCTGCGGATTCGAAGACCCAGTACTTC. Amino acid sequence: CASGLAADSKTQYF.

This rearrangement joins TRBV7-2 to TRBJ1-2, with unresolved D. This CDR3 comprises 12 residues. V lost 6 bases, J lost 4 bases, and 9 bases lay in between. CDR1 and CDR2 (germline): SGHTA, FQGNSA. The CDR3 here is CASSIGFYGYTF. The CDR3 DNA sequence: TGTGCCAGCAGTATTGGCTTCTATGGCTACACCTTC.

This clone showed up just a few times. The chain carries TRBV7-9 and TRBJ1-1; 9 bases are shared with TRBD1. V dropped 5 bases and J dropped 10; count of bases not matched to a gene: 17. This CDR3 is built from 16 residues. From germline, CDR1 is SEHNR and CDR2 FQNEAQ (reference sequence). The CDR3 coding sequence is TGTGCCAGCAGCCGAGGGCCGGGACAGGGAGTAGCTGGAGCTTTCTTT. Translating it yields CASSRGPGQGVAGAFF.

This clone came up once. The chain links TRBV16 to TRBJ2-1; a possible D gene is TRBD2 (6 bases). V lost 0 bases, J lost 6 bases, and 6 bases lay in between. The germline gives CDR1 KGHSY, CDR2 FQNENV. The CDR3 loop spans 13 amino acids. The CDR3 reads CASSQSSGNEQFF. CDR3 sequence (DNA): TGTGCCAGCAGCCAATCTAGCGGCAATGAGCAGTTCTTC.

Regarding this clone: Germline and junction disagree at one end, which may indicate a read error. Written as DNA, the CDR3 is TGTGCCAGCAGTGAAATTAAGAGATACCTCGCCTTC. It codes for CASSEIKRYLAF. The V gene is TRBV2, the J gene TRBJ1-2; D not resolved. In germline, CDR1 is SNHLY, CDR2 FYNNEI. The CDR3 contains 12 residues.

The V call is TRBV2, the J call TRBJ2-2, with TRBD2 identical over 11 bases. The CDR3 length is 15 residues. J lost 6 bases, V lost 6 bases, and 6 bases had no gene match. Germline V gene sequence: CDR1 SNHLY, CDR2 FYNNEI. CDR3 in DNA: TGTGCCAGCAGCGTATTAGCGGGGGGGCCCGGGGAGCTGTTTTTT. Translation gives CASSVLAGGPGELFF.

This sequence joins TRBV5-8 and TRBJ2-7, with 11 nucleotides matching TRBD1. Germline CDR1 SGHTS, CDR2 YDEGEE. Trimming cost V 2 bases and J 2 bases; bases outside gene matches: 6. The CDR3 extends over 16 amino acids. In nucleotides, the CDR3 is TGTGCCAGCAGCTTTGGTTGGGGACAGGGGGCCTACGAGCAGTACTTC. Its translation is CASSFGWGQGAYEQYF.

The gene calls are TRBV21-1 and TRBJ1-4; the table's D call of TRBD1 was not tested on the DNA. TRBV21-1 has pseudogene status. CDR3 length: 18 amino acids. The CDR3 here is CASSKKGDRGRRGEKLFF. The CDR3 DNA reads TGTGCCAGCAGCAAAAAGGGGGACAGGGGGCGCCGGGGTGAAAAACTGTTTTTT.

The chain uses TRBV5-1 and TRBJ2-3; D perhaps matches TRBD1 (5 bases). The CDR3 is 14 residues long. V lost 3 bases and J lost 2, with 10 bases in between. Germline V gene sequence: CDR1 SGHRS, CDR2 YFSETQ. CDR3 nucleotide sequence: TGCGCCAGCAGCTCAAGGGGATCCACAGATACGCAGTATTTT. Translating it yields CASSSRGSTDTQYF. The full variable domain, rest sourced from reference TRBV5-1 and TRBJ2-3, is KAGVTQTPRYLIKTRGQQVTLSCSPISGHRSVSWYQQTPGQGLQFLFEYFSETQRNKGNFPGRFSGRQFSNSRSEMNVSTLELGDSALYLCASSSRGSTDTQYFGPGTRLTVL.

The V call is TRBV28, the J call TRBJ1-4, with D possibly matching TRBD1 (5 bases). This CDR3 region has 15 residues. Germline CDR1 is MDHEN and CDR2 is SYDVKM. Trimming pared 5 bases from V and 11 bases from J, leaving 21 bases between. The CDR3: CASSGPGTAFIKLFF. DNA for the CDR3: TGTGCCAGCAGTGGCCCCGGGACGGCGTTTATTAAACTGTTTTTT.

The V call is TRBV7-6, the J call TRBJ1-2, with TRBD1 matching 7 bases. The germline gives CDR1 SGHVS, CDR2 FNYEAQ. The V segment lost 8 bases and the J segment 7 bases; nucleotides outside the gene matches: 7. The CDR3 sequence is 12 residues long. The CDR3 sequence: CASGGGLGGYTF. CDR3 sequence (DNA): TGTGCCAGCGGAGGGGGCCTGGGTGGCTACACCTTC.

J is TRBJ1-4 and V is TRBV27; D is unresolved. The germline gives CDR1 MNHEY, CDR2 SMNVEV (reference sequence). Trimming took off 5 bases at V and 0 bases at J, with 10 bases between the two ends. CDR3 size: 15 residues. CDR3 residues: CASSPVLATNEKLFF. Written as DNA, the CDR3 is TGTGCCAGCAGTCCGGTTCTTGCAACTAATGAAAAACTGTTTTTT.

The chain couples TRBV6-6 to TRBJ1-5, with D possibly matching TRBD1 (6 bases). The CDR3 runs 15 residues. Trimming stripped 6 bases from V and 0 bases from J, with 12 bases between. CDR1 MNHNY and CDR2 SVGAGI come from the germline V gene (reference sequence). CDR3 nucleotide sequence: TGTGCCAGCAGCCGACGACAGGATAGCAATCAGCCCCAGCATTTT. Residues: CASSRRQDSNQPQHF.

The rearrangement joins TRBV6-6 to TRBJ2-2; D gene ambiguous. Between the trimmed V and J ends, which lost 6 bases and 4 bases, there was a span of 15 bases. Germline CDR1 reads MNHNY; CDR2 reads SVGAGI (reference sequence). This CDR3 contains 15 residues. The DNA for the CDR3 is TGTGCCAGCAGGAGAGCCGGAGATCGCACCGGGGAGCTGTTTTTT. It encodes CASRRAGDRTGELFF.

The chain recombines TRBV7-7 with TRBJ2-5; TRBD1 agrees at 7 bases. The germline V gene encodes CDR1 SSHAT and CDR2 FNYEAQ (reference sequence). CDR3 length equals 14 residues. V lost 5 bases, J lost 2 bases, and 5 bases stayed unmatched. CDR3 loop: CASSAGQAQETQYF. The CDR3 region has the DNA TGTGCCAGCAGCGCAGGACAGGCACAAGAGACCCAGTACTTC.

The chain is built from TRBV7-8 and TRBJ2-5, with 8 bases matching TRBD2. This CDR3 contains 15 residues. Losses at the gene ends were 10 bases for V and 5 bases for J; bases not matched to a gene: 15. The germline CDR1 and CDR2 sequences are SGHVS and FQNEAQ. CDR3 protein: CATTNRTSGPETQYF. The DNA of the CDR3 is TGTGCCACCACCAACAGAACTAGCGGACCGGAGACCCAGTACTTC.

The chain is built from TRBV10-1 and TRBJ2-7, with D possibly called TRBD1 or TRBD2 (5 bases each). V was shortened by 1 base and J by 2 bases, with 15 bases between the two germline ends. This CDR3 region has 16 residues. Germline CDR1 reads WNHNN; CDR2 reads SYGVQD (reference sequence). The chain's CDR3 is CASSEFPGTRTYEQYF. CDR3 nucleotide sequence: TGCGCCAGCAGTGAGTTCCCCGGGACCAGAACCTACGAGCAGTACTTC.

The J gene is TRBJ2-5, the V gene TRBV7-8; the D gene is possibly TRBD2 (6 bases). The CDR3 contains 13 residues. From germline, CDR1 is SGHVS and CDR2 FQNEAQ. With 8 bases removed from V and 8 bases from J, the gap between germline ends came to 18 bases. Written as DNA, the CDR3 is TGTGCCAGCGGGGGGTACCAGACGGTAACCCAGTACTTC. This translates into CASGGYQTVTQYF.

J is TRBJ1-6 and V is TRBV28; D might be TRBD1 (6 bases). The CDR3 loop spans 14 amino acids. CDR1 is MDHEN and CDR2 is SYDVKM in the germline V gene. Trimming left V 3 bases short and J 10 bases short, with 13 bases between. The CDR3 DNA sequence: TGTGCCAGCAGTTTGCCGGACAGTAGCTCACCCCTCCACTTT. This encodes CASSLPDSSSPLHF.

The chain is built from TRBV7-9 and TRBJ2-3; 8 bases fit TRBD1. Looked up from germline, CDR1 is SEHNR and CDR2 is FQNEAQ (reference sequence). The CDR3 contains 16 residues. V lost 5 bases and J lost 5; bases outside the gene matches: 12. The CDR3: CASSLAAGQVIDTQYF. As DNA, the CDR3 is TGTGCCAGCAGCCTCGCGGCGGGACAGGTGATAGATACGCAGTATTTT. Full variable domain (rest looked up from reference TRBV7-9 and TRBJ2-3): DTGVSQNPRHKITKRGQNVTFRCDPISEHNRLYWYRQTLGQGPEFLTYFQNEAQLEKSRLLSDRFSAERPKGSFSTLEIQRTEQGDSAMYLCASSLAAGQVIDTQYFGPGTRLTVL.

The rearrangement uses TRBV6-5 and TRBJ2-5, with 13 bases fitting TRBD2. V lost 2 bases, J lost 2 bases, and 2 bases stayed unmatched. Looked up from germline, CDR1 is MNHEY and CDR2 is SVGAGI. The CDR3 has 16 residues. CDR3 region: CASSYGTSGVQETQYF. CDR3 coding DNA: TGTGCCAGCAGTTACGGGACTAGCGGGGTACAAGAGACCCAGTACTTC.

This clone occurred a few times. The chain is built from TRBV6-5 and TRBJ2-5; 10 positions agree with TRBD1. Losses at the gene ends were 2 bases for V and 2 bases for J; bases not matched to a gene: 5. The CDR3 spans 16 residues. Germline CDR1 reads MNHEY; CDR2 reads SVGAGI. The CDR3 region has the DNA TGTGCCAGCAGTTACAGCGGACAGGGGGGACAAGAGACCCAGTACTTC. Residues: CASSYSGQGGQETQYF.

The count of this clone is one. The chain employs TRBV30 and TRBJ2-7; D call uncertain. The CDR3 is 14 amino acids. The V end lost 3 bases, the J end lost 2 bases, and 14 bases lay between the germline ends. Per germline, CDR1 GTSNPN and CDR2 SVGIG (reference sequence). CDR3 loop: CAWRLTGRTYEQYF. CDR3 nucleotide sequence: TGTGCCTGGAGGTTGACGGGCAGGACCTACGAGCAGTACTTC.

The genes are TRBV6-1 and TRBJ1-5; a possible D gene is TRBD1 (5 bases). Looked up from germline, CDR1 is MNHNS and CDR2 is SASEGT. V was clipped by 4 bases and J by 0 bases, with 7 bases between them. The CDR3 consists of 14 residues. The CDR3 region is CASSGGYSNQPQHF. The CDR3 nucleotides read TGTGCCAGCAGTGGGGGCTATAGCAATCAGCCCCAGCATTTT.

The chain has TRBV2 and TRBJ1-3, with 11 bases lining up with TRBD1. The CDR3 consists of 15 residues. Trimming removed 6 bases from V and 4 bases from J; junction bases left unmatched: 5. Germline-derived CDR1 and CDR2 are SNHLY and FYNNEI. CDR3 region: CASRGGTGGGNTIYF. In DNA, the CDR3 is TGTGCCAGCAGAGGGGGGACAGGGGGAGGAAACACCATATATTTT.

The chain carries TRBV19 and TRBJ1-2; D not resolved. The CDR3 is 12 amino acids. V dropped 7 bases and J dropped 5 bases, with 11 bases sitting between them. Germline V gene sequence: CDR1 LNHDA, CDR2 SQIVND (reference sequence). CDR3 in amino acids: CASTAEAYGYTF. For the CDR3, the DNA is TGTGCCAGTACCGCTGAGGCGTATGGCTACACCTTC.

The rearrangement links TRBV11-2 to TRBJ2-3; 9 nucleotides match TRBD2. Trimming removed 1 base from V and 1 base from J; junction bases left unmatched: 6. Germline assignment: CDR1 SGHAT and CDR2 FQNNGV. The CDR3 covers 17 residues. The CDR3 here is CASSLAIVAGGTDTQYF. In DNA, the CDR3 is TGTGCCAGCAGCTTAGCAATTGTAGCGGGGGGCACAGATACGCAGTATTTT.

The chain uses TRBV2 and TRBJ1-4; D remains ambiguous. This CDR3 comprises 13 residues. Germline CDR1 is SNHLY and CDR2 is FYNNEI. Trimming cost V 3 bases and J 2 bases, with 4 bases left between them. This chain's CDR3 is CASSEVTNEKLFF. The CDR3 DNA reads TGTGCCAGCAGTGAGGTTACTAATGAAAAACTGTTTTTT.

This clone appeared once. CDR3 protein: CASSIGLQETQYF. The CDR3 DNA reads as TGTGCCAGCTCCATAGGACTCCAAGAGACCCAGTACTTC. This sequence joins TRBV18 and TRBJ2-5; possible D gene TRBD2, 5 bases. Germline loops: CDR1 KGHSH, CDR2 LQKENI. V lost 6 bases, J lost 1 base, and 9 bases lay in between. The CDR3 has 13 residues. Drawing the rest from reference TRBV18 and TRBJ2-5, the complete variable domain is NAGVMQNPRHLVRRRGQEARLRCSPMKGHSHVYWYRQLPEEGLKFMVYLQKENIIDESGMPKERFSAEFPKEGPSILRIQQVVRGDSAAYFCASSIGLQETQYFGPGTRLLVL.

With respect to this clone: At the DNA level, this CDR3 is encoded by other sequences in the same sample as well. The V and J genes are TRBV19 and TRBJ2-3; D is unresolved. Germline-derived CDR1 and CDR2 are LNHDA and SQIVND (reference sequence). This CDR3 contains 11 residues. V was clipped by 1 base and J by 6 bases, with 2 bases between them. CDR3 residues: CASSIADTQYF. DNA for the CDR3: TGTGCCAGTAGTATAGCCGATACGCAGTATTTT. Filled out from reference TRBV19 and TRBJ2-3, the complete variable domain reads DGGITQSPKYLFRKEGQNVTLSCEQNLNHDAMYWYRQDPGQGLRLIYYSQIVNDFQKGDIAEGYSVSREKKESFPLTVTSAQKNPTAFYLCASSIADTQYFGPGTRLTVL.

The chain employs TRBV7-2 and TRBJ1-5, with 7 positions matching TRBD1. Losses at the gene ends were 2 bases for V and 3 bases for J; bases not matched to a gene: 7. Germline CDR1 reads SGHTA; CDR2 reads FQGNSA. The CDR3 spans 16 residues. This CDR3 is CASSLSPGQINQPQHF. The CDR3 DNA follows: TGTGCCAGCAGCTTATCCCCGGGACAGATCAATCAGCCCCAGCATTTT.